Each of the 31 T cell receptor beta chains below was sequenced from the same sample in a study of early stage breast cancer tumors. Data came from immunoSEQ multiplex PCR; TCRdb stores just in-frame clones and leaves some out. Of roughly 49,000 clones in the sample, over 75% were seen once. Specimen: blood. The receptors originated from a person aged 40 to 49 with breast cancer.

V gene TRBV11-3 combines with J gene TRBJ2-7, with TRBD2 identical over 9 bases. The V gene end was trimmed by 0 bases and the J gene end by 5 bases; junction bases not matched to a gene: 11. This CDR3 spans 17 amino acids. Germline V gene sequence: CDR1 SGHNT, CDR2 YENEEA. The CDR3 nucleotides are TGTGCCAGCAGCTTAGATGGGGTAGCGGGAGCCCAGGACGAGCAGTACTTC. As protein: CASSLDGVAGAQDEQYF.

This chain links TRBV28 with TRBJ1-5, with unresolved D. The CDR3 has 14 residues. Germline CDR1 is MDHEN and CDR2 is SYDVKM. Trimming took off 4 bases at V and 2 bases at J, with 9 bases between the two ends. The CDR3 DNA is TGTGCCAGCAGTTCTCCTGTGGGCAATCAGCCCCAGCATTTT. It specifies CASSSPVGNQPQHF.

This clone is a singleton in its sample. The J gene is TRBJ1-2, the V gene TRBV2; a possible D gene is TRBD1 (5 bases). Germline assignment: CDR1 SNHLY and CDR2 FYNNEI. Trimming took 4 bases from V and 7 from J, leaving 16 bases between them. CDR3 size: 14 residues. The CDR3 loop reads CASSAEGRFSGYTF. The CDR3 nucleotides read TGTGCCAGCAGTGCAGAGGGGCGGTTTAGTGGCTACACCTTC.

There are a few counts of this clone. This rearrangement joins TRBV2 to TRBJ2-7, with TRBD2 matching over 11 bases. The CDR3 loop spans 14 amino acids. Germline CDR1 and CDR2: SNHLY and FYNNEI. V gave up 4 bases and J gave up 6 bases; unmatched junction bases: 5. DNA for the CDR3: TGTGCCAGCAGTGCATTAGCGGGAGGGAGCGAGCAGTACTTC. It specifies CASSALAGGSEQYF.

The chain is built from TRBV18 and TRBJ2-5; 9 bases fit TRBD2. Trimming at V came to 3 bases and at J to 2 bases, leaving 13 bases not matched to a gene. Germline CDR1 and CDR2: KGHSH and LQKENI. The CDR3 has 18 amino acids. The CDR3 DNA reads as TGTGCCAGCTCACCGCTAGGGGGAGTAGCGGGAGTACAAGAGACCCAGTACTTC. As protein: CASSPLGGVAGVQETQYF.

The chain employs TRBV19 and TRBJ1-1; D unclear. The CDR3 totals 12 residues. Germline V CDR1 and CDR2: LNHDA, SQIVND (reference sequence). V shed 9 bases and J shed 5 bases, with 13 bases lying between them. The CDR3 is CASLSQGTEAFF. CDR3 bases: TGTGCCAGCCTATCTCAAGGGACTGAAGCTTTCTTT.

The genes are TRBV9 and TRBJ2-7, with D possibly being TRBD2 (5 bases). Trimming took 0 bases from V and 2 from J, leaving 9 bases between them. The CDR3 covers 14 residues. The V gene's germline CDR1 is SGDLS and CDR2 YYNGEE. The CDR3, as DNA: TGTGCCAGCAGCGTAGGGACTGTTGCCTACGAGCAGTACTTC. This encodes CASSVGTVAYEQYF.

The J gene is TRBJ1-4, the V gene TRBV7-8; perhaps TRBD1 as D (6 bases). The germline gives CDR1 SGHVS, CDR2 FQNEAQ. This CDR3 is built from 16 residues. Trimming left V 4 bases short and J 4 bases short, with 16 bases between. CDR3 bases: TGTGCCAGCAGCTCCAGAGGGGGGGCCAATAATGAAAAACTGTTTTTT. Translating gives CASSSRGGANNEKLFF.

CDR3 protein: CASSSLWGDEQYF. The CDR3 nucleotides are TGTGCCAGCAGCTCACTTTGGGGTGACGAGCAGTACTTC. The rearrangement links TRBV7-2 to TRBJ2-7; unclear D gene. The CDR3 has 13 residues. CDR1 SGHTA and CDR2 FQGNSA come from the germline V gene. V was trimmed by 4 bases and J by 5 bases, leaving 12 bases between them.

This clone came up once. V gene TRBV7-9 combines with J gene TRBJ2-7, with 8 positions matching TRBD2. Trimming at V came to 5 bases and at J to 3 bases, leaving 9 bases not matched to a gene. The V gene's germline CDR1 is SEHNR and CDR2 FQNEAQ (reference sequence). The CDR3 spans 15 residues. The CDR3 reads CASSAGTRENYEQYF. The CDR3, as DNA: TGTGCCAGCAGCGCAGGGACTAGAGAAAACTACGAGCAGTACTTC.

Only a few counts were recorded for this clone. V usage is TRBV19 and J usage is TRBJ2-5; 7 bases line up with TRBD1. This CDR3 region has 13 residues. J lost 3 bases, V lost 5 bases, and 3 bases had no gene match. CDR1 and CDR2 from the germline V gene are LNHDA and SQIVND (reference sequence). The CDR3 reads CASSSTGKETQYF. The CDR3 DNA reads TGTGCCAGTAGTTCGACAGGGAAAGAGACCCAGTACTTC. The variable domain in full, with the rest retrieved from reference TRBV19 and TRBJ2-5, is DGGITQSPKYLFRKEGQNVTLSCEQNLNHDAMYWYRQDPGQGLRLIYYSQIVNDFQKGDIAEGYSVSREKKESFPLTVTSAQKNPTAFYLCASSSTGKETQYFGPGTRLLVL.

A note on this clone: At one boundary the junction diverges from the germline segment, which might be a read error. This rearrangement joins TRBV20-1 to TRBJ1-2; D gene unclear. Germline assignment: CDR1 DFQATT and CDR2 SNEGSKA (reference sequence). This CDR3 has 11 residues. The DNA of the CDR3 is TGCAGTGCTGGAGAGGCCGGGGGCTACACCTTC. This translates into CSAGEAGGYTF.

The CDR3 protein is CASGQGADTEAFF. DNA of the CDR3: TGTGCCAGCGGACAGGGGGCGGACACTGAAGCTTTCTTT. The chain recombines TRBV6-6 with TRBJ1-1; 11 bases agree with TRBD1. V dropped 8 bases and J dropped 3; count of bases not matched to a gene: 2. CDR1 is MNHNY, CDR2 SVGAGI, per germline (reference sequence). The CDR3 runs 13 residues.

The chain employs TRBV2 and TRBJ2-5; 15 nucleotides line up with TRBD2. The germline V gene encodes CDR1 SNHLY and CDR2 FYNNEI. Trimming at V came to 11 bases and at J to 2 bases, leaving 12 bases not matched to a gene. The CDR3 is 17 residues long. The CDR3 nucleotides are TGTGCCGGAACCGGGACTAGCGGGAGGATTAGGCAAGAGACCCAGTACTTC. Translating gives CAGTGTSGRIRQETQYF.

In nucleotides, the CDR3 is TGTGCCAGCAGCTTAGCTAGGAGGGGTGAGGGAAATGAGCAGTTCTTC. This encodes CASSLARRGEGNEQFF. The V gene is TRBV11-3, the J gene TRBJ2-1; weak D call: TRBD2 (6 bases). V lost 1 base and J 7 bases, leaving 17 bases between the germline ends. This CDR3 region has 16 residues. The germline CDR1 and CDR2 sequences are SGHNT and YENEEA.

The J gene is TRBJ2-7, the V gene TRBV19; TRBD2 matches at 9 bases. Germline V lookup: CDR1 LNHDA, CDR2 SQIVND (reference sequence). The CDR3 runs 18 residues. J was trimmed by 2 bases and V by 4 bases; bases with no gene match: 15. CDR3 amino acids: CASSRSSGTAGSPYEQYF. The CDR3 DNA reads as TGTGCCAGTAGTAGATCTAGCGGGACCGCCGGGTCTCCCTACGAGCAGTACTTC.

V gene TRBV7-6 combines with J gene TRBJ2-7; D perhaps matches TRBD2 (6 bases). V gave up 5 bases and J gave up 6 bases, with 20 bases separating them. The CDR3 consists of 15 residues. Germline CDR1 SGHVS, CDR2 FNYEAQ. The CDR3 DNA reads as TGTGCCAGCAGCGATGCTTGGGGGACTGCCGGCGAGCAGTACTTC. Protein sequence: CASSDAWGTAGEQYF.

The chain uses TRBV11-3 and TRBJ2-1; D might be TRBD2 (5 bases). Deletions cut 4 bases from V and 4 bases from J, with 17 bases between. Germline lookup yields CDR1 SGHNT and CDR2 YENEEA. CDR3 length equals 16 residues. Written as DNA, the CDR3 is TGTGCCAGCAGCTACCAGCGGAGGCCGAATTACAATGAGCAGTTCTTC. As protein: CASSYQRRPNYNEQFF.

The chain combines TRBV6-5 with TRBJ2-2; D assignment may be TRBD1 or TRBD2 (5 bases each). The CDR3 runs to 15 residues. V dropped 6 bases and J dropped 1 base, with 12 bases sitting between them. Germline-derived CDR1 and CDR2 are MNHEY and SVGAGI. CDR3 nucleotides: TGTGCCAGCAGCCCCGGGACGGAGAACACCGGGGAGCTGTTTTTT. Its protein product is CASSPGTENTGELFF.

The V call is TRBV9, the J call TRBJ1-1; D unclear. V lost 4 bases, J lost 1 base, and 8 bases lay in between. The CDR3 has 13 amino acids. The germline CDR1 and CDR2 sequences are SGDLS and YYNGEE. CDR3 residues: CASSPRGNTEAFF. CDR3 DNA sequence: TGTGCCAGCAGCCCCCGGGGGAACACTGAAGCTTTCTTT. Complete variable domain (other parts from reference TRBV9 and TRBJ1-1): DSGVTQTPKHLITATGQRVTLRCSPRSGDLSVYWYQQSLDQGLQFLIQYYNGEERAKGNILERFSAQQFPDLHSELNLSSLELGDSALYFCASSPRGNTEAFFGQGTRLTVV.

This clone has only one observation. The CDR3 sequence: CASRPVGGELFF. DNA of the CDR3: TGTGCCAGCAGGCCCGTAGGCGGGGAGCTGTTTTTT. The chain carries TRBV6-5 and TRBJ2-2; D unresolved. Deletions cut 6 bases from V and 7 bases from J, with 9 bases between. The germline gives CDR1 MNHEY, CDR2 SVGAGI. The length of the CDR3 is 12 residues.

The chain links TRBV28 to TRBJ2-5, with D tentatively TRBD1 or TRBD2 (6 bases each). Deletions cut 2 bases from V and 4 bases from J, with 14 bases between. The CDR3 spans 15 residues. Germline CDR1 is MDHEN and CDR2 is SYDVKM. CDR3 in DNA: TGTGCCAGCAGTTTAGGGGCACGGGGGCTAGAGACCCAGTACTTC. It codes for CASSLGARGLETQYF.

The chain is built from TRBV11-3 and TRBJ2-7; 8 positions agree with TRBD2. With 2 bases clipped from V and 0 bases from J, the junction kept 9 bases outside the gene matches. There are 17 residues in the CDR3. The germline gives CDR1 SGHNT, CDR2 YENEEA. The DNA of the CDR3 is TGTGCCAGCAGCTTACCGATTACTAGCGGAGACTCCTACGAGCAGTACTTC. It translates to CASSLPITSGDSYEQYF.

This clone was found a few times. The chain combines TRBV2 with TRBJ2-5; TRBD2 aligns across 8 bases. CDR3 length: 15 amino acids. J lost 0 bases, V lost 3 bases, and 3 bases had no gene match. CDR1 and CDR2 (germline): SNHLY, FYNNEI. The CDR3 loop is CASSDLTSDQETQYF. The CDR3 DNA reads as TGTGCCAGCAGTGATCTGACTAGCGACCAAGAGACCCAGTACTTC.

The gene calls are TRBV2 and TRBJ2-7; D possibly corresponds to TRBD1 (5 bases). The CDR3 has 15 residues. Trimming left V 6 bases short and J 2 bases short, with 17 bases between. CDR1 and CDR2 (germline): SNHLY, FYNNEI. In DNA form, the CDR3 reads TGTGCCAGCAGGACCTCGCCGACAGACCCCTACGAGCAGTACTTC. It specifies CASRTSPTDPYEQYF.

This sequence joins TRBV4-2 and TRBJ2-7; 11 bases agree with TRBD1. Germline-derived CDR1 and CDR2 are LGHNA and YNFKEQ. There are 16 residues in the CDR3. Germline trimming cut 0 bases from V and 3 bases from J; bases unmatched to any gene: 4. Here the CDR3 DNA reads TGTGCCAGCAGCCAAGATACCGGGACAGGGGGCTACGAGCAGTACTTC. It encodes CASSQDTGTGGYEQYF.

The chain is built from TRBV19 and TRBJ2-7; 10 positions agree with TRBD1. The germline CDR1 and CDR2 sequences are LNHDA and SQIVND (reference sequence). The CDR3 loop spans 15 amino acids. Trimming took 5 bases from V and 3 from J; bases not matched to a gene: 7. CDR3 in DNA: TGTGCCAGTAGTGTCGGACAGGGGGTTCTCTACGAGCAGTACTTC. Protein product: CASSVGQGVLYEQYF. The full variable domain, its missing parts supplied by reference TRBV19 and TRBJ2-7, is DGGITQSPKYLFRKEGQNVTLSCEQNLNHDAMYWYRQDPGQGLRLIYYSQIVNDFQKGDIAEGYSVSREKKESFPLTVTSAQKNPTAFYLCASSVGQGVLYEQYFGPGTRLTVT.

This chain connects TRBV4-1 to TRBJ1-1, with D possibly TRBD1 on 6 matching bases. The CDR3 covers 16 residues. CDR1 and CDR2 from the germline V gene are MGHRA and YSYEKL. Between the trimmed V and J ends, which lost 1 base and 4 bases, there was a span of 16 bases. CDR3 nucleotide sequence: TGCGCCAGCAGCCAAGTCGGCATTCGCAGGGGCACTGAAGCTTTCTTT. It codes for CASSQVGIRRGTEAFF.

V is TRBV30 and J is TRBJ2-1; 8 bases align to TRBD1. From germline, CDR1 is GTSNPN and CDR2 SVGIG (reference sequence). The CDR3 loop spans 12 amino acids. The CDR3 DNA sequence: TGTGTCGGGCAGGGGGCACTTTGGGGGCAGTTCTTC. Amino acids: CVGQGALWGQFF. Full variable domain (missing parts from reference TRBV30 and TRBJ2-1): SQTIHQWPATLVQPVGSPLSLECTVEGTSNPNLYWYRQAAGRGLQLLFYSVGIGQISSEVPQNLSASRPQDRQFILSSKKLLLSDSGFYLCVGQGALWGQFFGPGTRLTVL.

The chain uses TRBV2 and TRBJ1-5; TRBD1 agrees at 8 bases. V trimming: 1 base; J trimming: 6 bases; junction bases outside the gene matches: 5. There are 15 residues in the CDR3. The V gene's germline CDR1 is SNHLY and CDR2 FYNNEI. CDR3 region: CASSEERTGPQPQHF. CDR3 nucleotide sequence: TGTGCCAGCAGTGAAGAAAGGACAGGGCCTCAGCCCCAGCATTTT.

The rearrangement links TRBV2 to TRBJ2-3, with D possibly TRBD1 on 6 matching bases. V was trimmed by 4 bases and J by 6 bases, leaving 14 bases between them. Per germline, CDR1 SNHLY and CDR2 FYNNEI. This CDR3 has 14 residues. The CDR3 region has the DNA TGTGCCAGCAGTGCGAACAGGGTTCCCGATACGCAGTATTTT. Protein: CASSANRVPDTQYF.